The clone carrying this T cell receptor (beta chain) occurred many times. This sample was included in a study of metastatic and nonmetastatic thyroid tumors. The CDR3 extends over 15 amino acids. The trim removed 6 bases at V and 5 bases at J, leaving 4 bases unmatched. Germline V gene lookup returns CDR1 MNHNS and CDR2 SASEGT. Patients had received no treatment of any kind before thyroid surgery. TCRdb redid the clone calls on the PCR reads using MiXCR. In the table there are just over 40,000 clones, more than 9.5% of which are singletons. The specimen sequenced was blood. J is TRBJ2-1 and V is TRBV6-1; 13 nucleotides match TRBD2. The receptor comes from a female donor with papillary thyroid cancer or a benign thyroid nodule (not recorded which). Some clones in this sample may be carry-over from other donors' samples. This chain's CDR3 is CASRRGLAGNNEQFF. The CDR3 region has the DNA TGTGCCAGCAGACGGGGACTAGCGGGAAACAATGAGCAGTTCTTC.